What follows are 17 T cell receptor beta chains derived from one specimen sequenced in a study of blood T cell repertoires in COVID-19. Generated by immunoSEQ multiplex PCR, the TCRdb table keeps only in-frame clones and is missing some. The sample consists of approximately 210,000 clones, 70% to 90% of them appearing once. Specimen: PBMCs or T cells enriched from blood (not recorded which). All receptors come from a woman between 50 and 59 years old with acute COVID-19.

This chain joins TRBV6-5 and TRBJ1-3; a possible D gene is TRBD1 (6 bases). The CDR3 extends over 16 amino acids. V gave up 2 bases and J gave up 0 bases, with 11 bases separating them. Germline-derived CDR1 and CDR2 are MNHEY and SVGAGI. CDR3 sequence: CASSYAQGYSGNTIYF. CDR3 sequence (DNA): TGTGCCAGCAGTTACGCACAGGGCTACTCTGGAAACACCATATATTTT.

About this clone itself: Sequence at one end of the junction differs from germline and may be a read error. The rearrangement uses TRBV7-7 and TRBJ2-5; no clear D gene. The CDR3 is 14 amino acids. Germline values: CDR1 SSHAT, CDR2 FNYEAQ (reference sequence). The CDR3 region is CASSLSPVQETQYF. CDR3 sequence (DNA): TGTGCTAGCAGCTTATCTCCAGTACAAGAGACCCAGTACTTC.

This clone was seen ten or more times. The V call is TRBV5-1, the J call TRBJ2-7; 7 nucleotides match TRBD1. J lost 6 bases, V lost 2 bases, and 8 bases had no gene match. CDR3 length equals 14 residues. Germline V gene data show CDR1 as SGHRS and CDR2 as YFSETQ. In DNA form, the CDR3 reads TGCGCCAGCAGCTTTACACGACAGGGACCCGAGCAGTACTTC. Protein sequence: CASSFTRQGPEQYF.

The chain combines TRBV6-1 with TRBJ1-1, with D perhaps TRBD1 (5 bases). The CDR3 consists of 16 residues. V was cut by 4 bases and J by 6 bases, with 21 bases left in between. The germline V gene encodes CDR1 MNHNS and CDR2 SASEGT. This chain's CDR3 is CASSVTRVGLFAEAFF. Here the CDR3 DNA reads TGTGCCAGCAGTGTAACCAGGGTGGGGCTTTTTGCTGAAGCTTTCTTT.

The J gene is TRBJ2-7, the V gene TRBV5-4; D may be TRBD1 (5 bases). The CDR3 length is 15 residues. The V and J ends lost 2 bases and 6 bases respectively, with 18 bases between them. Germline CDR1 reads SGHNT; CDR2 reads YYREEE (reference sequence). This CDR3 is CASSLTSTGSGEQYF. The DNA for the CDR3 is TGTGCCAGCAGCTTAACATCCACAGGATCCGGCGAGCAGTACTTC.

The J gene is TRBJ2-7, the V gene TRBV7-2; no clear D. Germline assignment: CDR1 SGHTA and CDR2 FQGNSA. The V gene lost 1 base and the J gene lost 4 bases, with 8 bases spanning the gap. CDR3 length equals 13 residues. DNA of the CDR3: TGTGCCAGCAGCTTAGGCCAGGATTACGAGCAGTACTTC. Protein product: CASSLGQDYEQYF.

The V and J genes are TRBV27 and TRBJ1-2; D unresolved. The CDR3 sequence is 15 residues long. The germline V and J ends were trimmed by 7 bases and 2 bases, with 17 bases remaining between them. Germline assignment: CDR1 MNHEY and CDR2 SMNVEV (reference sequence). The CDR3 DNA sequence: TGTGCCAGCACTCCTCAGTCGACACAAAACTATGGCTACACCTTC. Translating it yields CASTPQSTQNYGYTF.

CDR3 sequence reads: CASKDRTMNTEAFF. The CDR3, as DNA: TGTGCCAGCAAGGACAGGACAATGAACACTGAAGCTTTCTTT. This sequence joins TRBV7-2 and TRBJ1-1, with 7 bases identical to TRBD1. This CDR3 has 14 amino acids. V lost 7 bases to trimming and J lost 0 bases; unmatched junction nucleotides: 5. Germline V CDR1 and CDR2: SGHTA, FQGNSA.

The chain has TRBV7-8 and TRBJ1-2; the D gene is possibly TRBD1 (6 bases). The V and J ends lost 1 base and 3 bases respectively, with 12 bases between them. In germline, CDR1 is SGHVS, CDR2 FQNEAQ. The CDR3 sequence is 15 residues long. CDR3 bases: TGTGCCAGCAGCTTAGAAAGGGGGTTGGACTATGGCTACACCTTC. Translated, it gives CASSLERGLDYGYTF.

This chain uses TRBV18 with TRBJ2-1; the match to TRBD1 covers 9 bases. The CDR3 covers 18 residues. Trimming cost V 2 bases and J 7 bases; bases outside gene matches: 15. Germline lookup yields CDR1 KGHSH and CDR2 LQKENI. The CDR3 nucleotides read TGTGCCAGCTCACCAGAGCGGAAGGGACAGGGTGGGATGAATGAGCAGTTCTTC. Translated, it gives CASSPERKGQGGMNEQFF.

This clone appeared a single time. The chain recombines TRBV3-1 (or the pseudogene TRBV3-2) with TRBJ2-7, with 8 bases lining up with TRBD1. The CDR3 extends over 18 amino acids. Trimming cost V 0 bases and J 6 bases; bases outside gene matches: 16. The germline V gene has CDR1 LGHDT and CDR2 YNNKEL (reference sequence). The CDR3 region is CASSQDGGVVGQGSEQYF. The CDR3 DNA sequence: TGTGCCAGCAGCCAAGATGGGGGCGTTGTAGGACAGGGCTCCGAGCAGTACTTC.

The chain recombines TRBV6-5 with TRBJ1-1; tentative D call: TRBD1 (5 bases). The V end lost 8 bases, the J end lost 1 base, and 11 bases lay between the germline ends. This CDR3 comprises 13 residues. Germline values: CDR1 MNHEY, CDR2 SVGAGI. The CDR3 DNA is TGTGCCAGCGGACGACAGAAGAACACTGAAGCTTTCTTT. This sequence encodes CASGRQKNTEAFF.

J is TRBJ2-1 and V is TRBV10-3; tentative D call: TRBD1 (6 bases). Trimming removed 1 base from V and 6 bases from J, with 16 bases in between. This CDR3 spans 16 amino acids. The V gene's germline CDR1 is ENHRY and CDR2 SYGVKD. CDR3 DNA sequence: TGTGCCATCAGTGAGTACCCACAGGGTTTAGGCAATGAGCAGTTCTTC. It is translated as CAISEYPQGLGNEQFF.

V and J are TRBV3-1 (or the pseudogene TRBV3-2) and TRBJ2-1, with TRBD2 matching over 9 bases. CDR3 length: 15 amino acids. Germline-derived CDR1 and CDR2 are LGHDT and YNNKEL (reference sequence). Trimming removed 4 bases from V and 5 bases from J; junction bases left unmatched: 6. The CDR3 spells CASSPPASGDNEQFF. The DNA of the CDR3 is TGTGCCAGCAGCCCCCCAGCTAGCGGGGACAATGAGCAGTTCTTC.

J is TRBJ2-5 and V is TRBV9; 12 bases line up with TRBD2. Germline values: CDR1 SGDLS, CDR2 YYNGEE. The ends lost 5 bases at V and 4 bases at J; junction bases unmatched: 12. The CDR3 spans 17 residues. For the CDR3, the DNA is TGTGCCAGCAGTCGCACGGCACCGGGACTAGCGGGAGAGACCCAGTACTTC. Its translation is CASSRTAPGLAGETQYF.

The chain couples TRBV28 to TRBJ1-6; D gene uncertain. The CDR3 runs to 13 residues. Germline V gene sequence: CDR1 MDHEN, CDR2 SYDVKM. The V and J ends lost 2 bases and 12 bases respectively, with 11 bases between them. The DNA for the CDR3 is TGTGCCAGCAGTTTAATCGACTCTCTACCCCTCCACTTT. Encoded protein: CASSLIDSLPLHF.

This chain connects TRBV19 to TRBJ2-1; 8 bases are shared with TRBD1. This CDR3 spans 15 amino acids. CDR1 LNHDA and CDR2 SQIVND come from the germline V gene (reference sequence). J gave up 1 base and V 7 bases, and 6 bases lay outside the gene matches. The CDR3 here is CASTIGQGSYNEQFF. The CDR3 DNA reads as TGTGCCAGTACCATCGGACAGGGTTCCTACAATGAGCAGTTCTTC.